These 9 T cell receptor beta chains were all obtained from the same sample, sequenced in a study of OX40 agonist ivuxolimab in advanced cancers. Sequencing was performed with immunoSEQ multiplex PCR; in TCRdb, only in-frame clones are kept and a portion is missing. The sample has fewer than 55,000 clones; 84% are singletons. The sequences come from CD4+ or CD8+ T cells sorted from blood, collected in a trial of the OX40 agonist ivuxolimab. These receptor sequences come from an adult with an advanced solid tumor such as melanoma, head and neck, liver or kidney cancer.

V usage is TRBV5-5 and J usage is TRBJ2-7, with unresolved D. In germline, CDR1 is SGHKS, CDR2 YYEKEE (reference sequence). The V gene lost 4 bases and the J gene lost 4 bases, with 15 bases spanning the gap. This CDR3 comprises 14 residues. The CDR3 DNA follows: TGTGCCAGCAGCCGTAACCCCCGGGCTTACGAGCAGTACTTC. It specifies CASSRNPRAYEQYF.

The chain links TRBV11-3 to TRBJ2-5; 7 nucleotides agree with TRBD2. The junction had 19 bases not matched to a gene; V was cut back by 6 bases and J by 0 bases. The length of the CDR3 is 19 residues. Germline V gene lookup returns CDR1 SGHNT and CDR2 YENEEA. The CDR3, as DNA: TGTGCCAGCAGGGGAGTTGGGGAGGGGACGCTAACCGACCAAGAGACCCAGTACTTC. The encoded protein is CASRGVGEGTLTDQETQYF.

For the CDR3, the DNA is TGTGCCAGCAGCCTAGAAGGACGGAGCTCCTACGAGCAGTACTTC. Amino acids: CASSLEGRSSYEQYF. This rearrangement joins TRBV5-4 to TRBJ2-7; D uncertain. The CDR3 extends over 15 amino acids. The germline V gene has CDR1 SGHNT and CDR2 YYREEE (reference sequence). The V and J ends lost 4 bases and 0 bases respectively, with 14 bases between them.

This chain connects TRBV7-9 to TRBJ2-7; D possibly corresponds to TRBD2 (7 bases). Germline CDR1 and CDR2: SEHNR and FQNEAQ (reference sequence). The CDR3 runs to 16 residues. V shed 2 bases and J shed 6 bases, with 20 bases lying between them. This chain's CDR3 is CASSLKEGGGLGEQYF. CDR3 sequence (DNA): TGTGCCAGCAGCTTAAAAGAGGGCGGGGGCCTTGGCGAGCAGTACTTC.

The V call is TRBV19, the J call TRBJ2-1, with 10 bases lining up with TRBD2. In germline, CDR1 is LNHDA, CDR2 SQIVND (reference sequence). V dropped 10 bases and J dropped 4; count of bases not matched to a gene: 7. CDR3 length: 14 amino acids. The CDR3 is CATKLAGSYNEQFF. DNA for the CDR3: TGTGCCACCAAACTAGCGGGGTCATACAATGAGCAGTTCTTC.

This clone was recorded a few times. The genes are TRBV5-6 and TRBJ2-2; possibly TRBD1 or TRBD2 for D (6 bases each). Looked up from germline, CDR1 is SGHDT and CDR2 is YYEEEE. The CDR3 extends over 16 amino acids. The V gene lost 0 bases and the J gene lost 4 bases, with 13 bases spanning the gap. The CDR3 nucleotides read TGTGCCAGCAGCTTGGATAGAGGGGGGACCACCGGGGAGCTGTTTTTT. Amino acid sequence: CASSLDRGGTTGELFF. Full variable domain (outside the CDR3, taken from reference TRBV5-6 and TRBJ2-2): DAGVTQSPTHLIKTRGQQVTLRCSPKSGHDTVSWYQQALGQGPQFIFQYYEEEERQRGNFPDRFSGHQFPNYSSELNVNALLLGDSALYLCASSLDRGGTTGELFFGEGSRLTVL.

The rearrangement links TRBV28 to TRBJ1-2; D might be TRBD1 (5 bases). The germline V gene has CDR1 MDHEN and CDR2 SYDVKM. Trimming cost V 2 bases and J 4 bases, with 11 bases left between them. The CDR3 length is 14 residues. The CDR3 sequence: CASSLQGRSYGYTF. CDR3 DNA sequence: TGTGCCAGCAGTTTACAGGGACGTTCCTATGGCTACACCTTC.

This clone was detected a few times. V gene TRBV5-1 combines with J gene TRBJ2-1; D remains ambiguous. The CDR3 has 16 residues. V was pared by 0 bases and J by 0 bases, with 10 bases between. In germline, CDR1 is SGHRS, CDR2 YFSETQ. CDR3 nucleotide sequence: TGCGCCAGCAGCTTGGGCTCCCGAAGCTCCTACAATGAGCAGTTCTTC. This gives the protein CASSLGSRSSYNEQFF.

V usage is TRBV4-2 and J usage is TRBJ2-7; possible D gene TRBD2, 5 bases. Germline V gene lookup returns CDR1 LGHNA and CDR2 YNFKEQ. This CDR3 has 12 amino acids. Trimming removed 0 bases at V and 10 bases at J, with 10 bases between. The CDR3 DNA is TGTGCCAGCAGCCAAGATCGAGCGGAACAGTACTTC. Its protein is CASSQDRAEQYF.